Following are 9 T cell receptor beta chains from one sample sequenced in a study of T cell responses to AZD1222 COVID-19 vaccine. The protocol was immunoSEQ multiplex PCR, while the TCRdb copy is restricted to in-frame clones and leaves out a portion. The data hold about 160,000 clones, with roughly nine tenths observed a single time. This material consisted of peripheral blood, taken on day 0 of AZD1222 vaccination. The origin of the receptors is an adult in good health.

The chain links TRBV5-1 to TRBJ2-1; possible D gene TRBD1, 7 bases. V dropped 5 bases and J dropped 6 bases, with 18 bases sitting between them. The CDR3 consists of 15 residues. Germline lookup yields CDR1 SGHRS and CDR2 YFSETQ. This CDR3 reads CASSPGGTDTNEQFF. The CDR3 DNA is TGCGCCAGCAGTCCTGGAGGGACAGATACCAATGAGCAGTTCTTC.

This chain connects TRBV20-1 to TRBJ2-1; 11 bases line up with TRBD2. Germline-derived CDR1 and CDR2 are DFQATT and SNEGSKA (reference sequence). V was pared by 3 bases and J by 7 bases, with 11 bases of the junction left unmatched. This CDR3 has 16 residues. CDR3 residues: CSASALAGVFRNEQFF. In nucleotides, the CDR3 is TGCAGTGCTAGTGCACTAGCGGGAGTATTTAGAAATGAGCAGTTCTTC.

J is TRBJ1-1 and V is TRBV19; D gene ambiguous. The V gene's germline CDR1 is LNHDA and CDR2 SQIVND (reference sequence). The CDR3 runs 14 residues. Deletions cut 5 bases from V and 1 base from J, with 11 bases between. This CDR3 reads CASSQPGRNTEAFF. CDR3 bases: TGTGCCAGTAGTCAACCCGGACGGAACACTGAAGCTTTCTTT.

The genes are TRBV5-1 and TRBJ2-7; D possibly corresponds to TRBD2 (6 bases). Germline CDR1 SGHRS, CDR2 YFSETQ. This CDR3 spans 15 amino acids. V was trimmed by 4 bases and J by 2 bases, leaving 16 bases between them. CDR3: CASSAGGGIAYEQYF. The CDR3 region has the DNA TGCGCCAGCAGCGCCGGTGGGGGGATTGCCTACGAGCAGTACTTC.

The chain couples TRBV6-5 to TRBJ1-1; the D is unclear. This CDR3 has 13 residues. The V end lost 7 bases, the J end lost 4 bases, and 13 bases lay between the germline ends. Germline CDR1 MNHEY, CDR2 SVGAGI. Here the CDR3 DNA reads TGTGCCAGCAAGCTGACCCGTGGCACTGAAGCTTTCTTT. This gives the protein CASKLTRGTEAFF.

The sample holds one count of this clone. This chain links TRBV28 with TRBJ1-2; D remains ambiguous. The V end was cut by 5 bases, the J end by 2 bases, with 9 bases between. The V gene's germline CDR1 is MDHEN and CDR2 SYDVKM. The CDR3 has 13 residues. Here the CDR3 reads CASSPNNNYGYTF. The CDR3 DNA reads as TGTGCCAGCAGTCCGAACAACAACTATGGCTACACCTTC.

The V gene is TRBV11-2, the J gene TRBJ2-1; tentatively, D is TRBD2 (6 bases). V lost 7 bases and J 14 bases, leaving 18 bases between the germline ends. Germline assignment: CDR1 SGHAT and CDR2 FQNNGV. The CDR3 consists of 12 residues. Written as DNA, the CDR3 is TGTGCCAGCACCCACCTAGGGGAGCGGGAGTTCTTC. Translating gives CASTHLGEREFF.

This chain connects TRBV6-5 to TRBJ1-2; the D gene is possibly TRBD1 (5 bases). Germline-derived CDR1 and CDR2 are MNHEY and SVGAGI. CDR3 length: 11 amino acids. The V gene lost 6 bases and the J gene lost 7 bases, with 9 bases spanning the gap. CDR3 bases: TGTGCCAGCAGGAAGGACATTGGCTACACCTTC. Its protein is CASRKDIGYTF.

About this clone itself: Different DNA sequences within this sample yield the same CDR3. J is TRBJ2-1 and V is TRBV7-2; D is possibly TRBD2 (6 bases). The CDR3 spans 16 residues. CDR1 SGHTA and CDR2 FQGNSA come from the germline V gene. Trimming took off 5 bases at V and 1 base at J, with 15 bases between the two ends. In DNA form, the CDR3 reads TGTGCCAGCAGCCTGGCTGGGGGGAGGTCCTACAATGAGCAGTTCTTC. Amino acid sequence: CASSLAGGRSYNEQFF.